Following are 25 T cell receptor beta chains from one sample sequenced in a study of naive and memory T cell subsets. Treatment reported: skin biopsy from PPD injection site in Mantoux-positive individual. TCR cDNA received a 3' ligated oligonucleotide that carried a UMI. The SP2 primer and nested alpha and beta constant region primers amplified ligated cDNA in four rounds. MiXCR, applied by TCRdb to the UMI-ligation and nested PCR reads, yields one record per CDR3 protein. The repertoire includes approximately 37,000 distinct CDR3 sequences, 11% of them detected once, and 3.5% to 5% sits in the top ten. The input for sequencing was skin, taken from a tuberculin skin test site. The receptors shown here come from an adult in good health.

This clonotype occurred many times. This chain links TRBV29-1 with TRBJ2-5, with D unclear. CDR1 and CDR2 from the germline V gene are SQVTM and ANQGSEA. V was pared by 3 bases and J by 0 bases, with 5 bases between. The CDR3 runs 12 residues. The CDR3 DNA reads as TGCAGCGTTGACAGGTACCAAGAGACCCAGTACTTC. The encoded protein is CSVDRYQETQYF. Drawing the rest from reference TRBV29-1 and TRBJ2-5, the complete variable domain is SAVISQKPSRDICQRGTSLTIQCQVDSQVTMMFWYRQQPGQSLTLIATANQGSEATYESGFVIDKFPISRPNLTFSTLTVSNMSPEDSSIYLCSVDRYQETQYFGPGTRLLVL.

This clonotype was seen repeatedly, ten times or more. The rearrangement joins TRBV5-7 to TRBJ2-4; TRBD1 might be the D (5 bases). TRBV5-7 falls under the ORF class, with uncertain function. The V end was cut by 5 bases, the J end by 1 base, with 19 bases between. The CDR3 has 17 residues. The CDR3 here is CASRIGAAPQAKNIQYF. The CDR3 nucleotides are TGTGCCAGCAGAATAGGGGCCGCCCCACAGGCCAAAAACATTCAGTACTTC.

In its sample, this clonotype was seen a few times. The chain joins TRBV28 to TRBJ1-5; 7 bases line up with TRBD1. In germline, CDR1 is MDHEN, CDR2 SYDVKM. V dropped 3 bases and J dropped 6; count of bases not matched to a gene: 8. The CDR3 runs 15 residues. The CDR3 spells CASSLGRGLSQPQHF. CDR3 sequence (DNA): TGTGCCAGCAGTTTGGGGAGGGGGCTATCTCAGCCCCAGCATTTT.

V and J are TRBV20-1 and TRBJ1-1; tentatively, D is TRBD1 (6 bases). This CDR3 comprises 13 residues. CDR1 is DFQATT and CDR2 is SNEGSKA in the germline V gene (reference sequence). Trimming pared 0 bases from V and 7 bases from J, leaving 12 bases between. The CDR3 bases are TGCAGTGCTAGAGAGCCAGGGGTTGGTGAAGCTTTCTTT. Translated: CSAREPGVGEAFF.

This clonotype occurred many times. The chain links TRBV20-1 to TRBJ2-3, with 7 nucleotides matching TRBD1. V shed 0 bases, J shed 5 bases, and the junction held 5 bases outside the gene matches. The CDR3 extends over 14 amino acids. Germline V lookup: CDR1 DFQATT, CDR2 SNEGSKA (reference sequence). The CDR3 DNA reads TGCAGTGCTAGAGAGAGGGGGCGCGGAGATACGCAGTATTTT. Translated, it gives CSARERGRGDTQYF.

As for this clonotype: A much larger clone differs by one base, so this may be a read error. The CDR3 DNA is TGTGCCAACAGCTTAAGTCGGACTACGAGCTCCTACGAGCAGTACTTC. Protein product: CANSLSRTTSSYEQYF. V gene TRBV7-2 combines with J gene TRBJ2-7; weak D call: TRBD2 (6 bases). CDR1 and CDR2 from the germline V gene are SGHTA and FQGNSA. This CDR3 is 16 amino acids long. Looking up the rest from reference TRBV7-2 and TRBJ2-7 gives the full variable domain: GAGVSQSPSNKVTEKGKDVELRCDPISGHTALYWYRQSLGQGLEFLIYFQGNSAPDKSGLPSDRFSAERTGGSVSTLTIQRTQQEDSAVYLCANSLSRTTSSYEQYFGPGTRLTVT.

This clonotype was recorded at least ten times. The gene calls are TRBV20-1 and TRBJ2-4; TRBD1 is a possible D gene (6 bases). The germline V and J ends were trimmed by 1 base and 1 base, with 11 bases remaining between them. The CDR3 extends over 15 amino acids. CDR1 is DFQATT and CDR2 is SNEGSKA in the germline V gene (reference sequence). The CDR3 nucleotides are TGCAGTGCTAGAGGTGTAGGACAGGCCAAAAACATTCAGTACTTC. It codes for CSARGVGQAKNIQYF.

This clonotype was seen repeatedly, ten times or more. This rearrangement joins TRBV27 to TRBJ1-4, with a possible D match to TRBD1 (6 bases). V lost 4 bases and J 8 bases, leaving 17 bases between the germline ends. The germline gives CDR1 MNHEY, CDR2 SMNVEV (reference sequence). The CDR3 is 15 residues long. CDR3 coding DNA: TGTGCCAGCAGTTCACAGGGTTTCGGTTTCGAAAAACTGTTTTTT. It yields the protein CASSSQGFGFEKLFF.

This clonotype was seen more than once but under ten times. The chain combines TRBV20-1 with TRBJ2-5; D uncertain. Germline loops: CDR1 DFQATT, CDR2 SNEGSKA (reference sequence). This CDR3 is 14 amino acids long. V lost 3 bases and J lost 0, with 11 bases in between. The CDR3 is CSARFRTHQETQYF. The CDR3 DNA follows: TGCAGTGCTAGGTTCCGGACGCACCAAGAGACCCAGTACTTC.

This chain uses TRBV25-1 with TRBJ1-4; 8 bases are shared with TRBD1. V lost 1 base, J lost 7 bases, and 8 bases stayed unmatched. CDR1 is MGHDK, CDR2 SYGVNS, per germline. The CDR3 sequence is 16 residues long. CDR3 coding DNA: TGTGCCAGCAGTGAATGGCGGCGACAGGGGTCTGAAAAACTGTTTTTT. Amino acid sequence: CASSEWRRQGSEKLFF.

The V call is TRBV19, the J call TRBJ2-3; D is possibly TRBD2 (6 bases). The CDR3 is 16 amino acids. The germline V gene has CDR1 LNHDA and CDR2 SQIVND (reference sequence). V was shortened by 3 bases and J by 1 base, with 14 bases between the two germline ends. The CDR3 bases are TGTGCCAGTAGTATCGGCTCTGCGGGGCGCACAGATACGCAGTATTTT. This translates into CASSIGSAGRTDTQYF.

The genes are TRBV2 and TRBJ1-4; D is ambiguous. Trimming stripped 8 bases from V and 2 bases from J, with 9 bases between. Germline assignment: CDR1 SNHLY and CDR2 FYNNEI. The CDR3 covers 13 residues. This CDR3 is CASAGWTNEKLFF. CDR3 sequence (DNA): TGTGCCAGCGCCGGTTGGACTAATGAAAAACTGTTTTTT.

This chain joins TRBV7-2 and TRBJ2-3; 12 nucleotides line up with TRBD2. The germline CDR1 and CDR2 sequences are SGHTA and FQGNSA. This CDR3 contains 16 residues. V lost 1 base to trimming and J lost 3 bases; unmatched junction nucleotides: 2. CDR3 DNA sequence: TGTGCCAGCAGCTTAGTAGGGACTAGCGGGACAGATACGCAGTATTTT. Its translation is CASSLVGTSGTDTQYF.

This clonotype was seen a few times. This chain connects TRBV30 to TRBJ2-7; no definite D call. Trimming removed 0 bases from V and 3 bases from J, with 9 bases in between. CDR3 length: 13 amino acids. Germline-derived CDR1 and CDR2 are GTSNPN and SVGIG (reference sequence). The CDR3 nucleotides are TGTGCCTGGAGTGTACAGACTGGCTACGAGCAGTACTTC. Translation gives CAWSVQTGYEQYF.

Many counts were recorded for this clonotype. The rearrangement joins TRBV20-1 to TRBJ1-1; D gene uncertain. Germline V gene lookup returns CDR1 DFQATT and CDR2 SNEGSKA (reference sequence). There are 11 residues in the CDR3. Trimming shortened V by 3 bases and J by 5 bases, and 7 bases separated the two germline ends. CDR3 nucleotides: TGCAGTGCTAGCGGCGGGACTGAAGCTTTCTTT. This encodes CSASGGTEAFF.

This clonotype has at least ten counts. Here the CDR3 reads CSATAGQETQYF. DNA for the CDR3: TGCAGTGCTACGGCTGGGCAAGAGACCCAGTACTTC. The chain combines TRBV20-1 with TRBJ2-5; no definite D call. V lost 4 bases and J lost 2, with 8 bases in between. Germline assignment: CDR1 DFQATT and CDR2 SNEGSKA (reference sequence). The CDR3 runs to 12 residues.

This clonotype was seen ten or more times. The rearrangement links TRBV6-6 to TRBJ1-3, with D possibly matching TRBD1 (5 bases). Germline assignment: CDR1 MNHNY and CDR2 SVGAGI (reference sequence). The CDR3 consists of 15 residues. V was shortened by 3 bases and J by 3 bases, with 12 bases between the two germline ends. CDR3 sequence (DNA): TGTGCCAGCAGTTATGGGGACGGATATGGAAACACCATATATTTT. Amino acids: CASSYGDGYGNTIYF.

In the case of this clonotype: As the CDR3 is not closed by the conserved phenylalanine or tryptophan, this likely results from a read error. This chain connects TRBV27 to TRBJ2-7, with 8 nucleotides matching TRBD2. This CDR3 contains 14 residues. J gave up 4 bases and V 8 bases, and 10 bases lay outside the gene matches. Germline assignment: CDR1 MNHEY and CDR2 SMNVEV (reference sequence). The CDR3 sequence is CASGGGSGTYEQYL. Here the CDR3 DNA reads TGTGCCAGCGGGGGGGGTAGCGGGACATACGAGCAGTACCTC.

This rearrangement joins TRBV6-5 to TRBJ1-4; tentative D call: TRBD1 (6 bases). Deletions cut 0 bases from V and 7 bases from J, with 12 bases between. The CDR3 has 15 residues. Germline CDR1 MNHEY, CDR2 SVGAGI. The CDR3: CASSYSGGWGEKLFF. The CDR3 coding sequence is TGTGCCAGCAGTTACTCGGGGGGCTGGGGTGAAAAACTGTTTTTT.

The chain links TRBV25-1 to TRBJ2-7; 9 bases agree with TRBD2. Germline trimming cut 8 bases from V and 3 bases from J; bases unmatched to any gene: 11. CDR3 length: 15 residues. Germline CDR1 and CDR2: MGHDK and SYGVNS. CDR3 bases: TGTGCCAGCGGGTGGAGCGGGAGGCCGCACTACGAGCAGTACTTC. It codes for CASGWSGRPHYEQYF.

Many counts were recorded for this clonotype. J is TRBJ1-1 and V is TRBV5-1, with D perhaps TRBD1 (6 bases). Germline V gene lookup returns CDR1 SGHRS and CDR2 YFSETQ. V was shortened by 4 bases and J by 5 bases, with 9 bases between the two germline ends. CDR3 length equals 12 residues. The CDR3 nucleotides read TGCGCCAGCAGCCTTGGACAGACTGAAGCTTTCTTT. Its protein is CASSLGQTEAFF.

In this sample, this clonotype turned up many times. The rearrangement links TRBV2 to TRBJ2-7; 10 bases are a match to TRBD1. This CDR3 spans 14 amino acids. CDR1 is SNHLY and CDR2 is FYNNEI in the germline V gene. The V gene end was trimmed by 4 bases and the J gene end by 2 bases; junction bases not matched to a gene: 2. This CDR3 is CASSGDRGTYEQYF. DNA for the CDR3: TGTGCCAGCAGTGGGGACAGGGGCACCTACGAGCAGTACTTC.

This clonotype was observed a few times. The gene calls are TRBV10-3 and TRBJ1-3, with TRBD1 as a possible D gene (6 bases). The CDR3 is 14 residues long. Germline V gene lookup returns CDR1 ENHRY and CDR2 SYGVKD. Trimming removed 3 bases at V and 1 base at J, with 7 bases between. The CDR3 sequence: CAISDTGSGNTIYF. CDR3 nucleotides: TGTGCCATCAGTGATACAGGGTCTGGAAACACCATATATTTT.

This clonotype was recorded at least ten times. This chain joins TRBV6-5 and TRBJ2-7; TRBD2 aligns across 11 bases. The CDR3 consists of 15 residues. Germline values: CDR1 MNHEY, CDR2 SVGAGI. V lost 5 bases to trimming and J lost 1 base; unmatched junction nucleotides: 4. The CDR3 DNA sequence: TGTGCCAGCAGTCCGGGACTAGCGGCGTCCTACGAGCAGTACTTC. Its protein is CASSPGLAASYEQYF.

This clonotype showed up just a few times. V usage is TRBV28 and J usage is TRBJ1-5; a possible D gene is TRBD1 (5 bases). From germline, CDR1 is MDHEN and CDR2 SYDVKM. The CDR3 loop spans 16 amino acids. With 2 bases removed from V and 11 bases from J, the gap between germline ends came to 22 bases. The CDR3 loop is CASSLEGSGGMSTQHF. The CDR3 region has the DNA TGTGCCAGCAGTTTAGAGGGGAGCGGGGGTATGTCGACCCAGCATTTT. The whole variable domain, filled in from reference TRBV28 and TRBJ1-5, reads DVKVTQSSRYLVKRTGEKVFLECVQDMDHENMFWYRQDPGLGLRLIYFSYDVKMKEKGDIPEGYSVSREKKERFSLILESASTNQTSMYLCASSLEGSGGMSTQHFGDGTRLSIL.